This TCR beta chain came from a study of cytomegalovirus exposure and HLA in healthy donors. Donors counted as nominally healthy when sampled, yet unrecorded immune exposures were likely. Deletions cut 9 bases from V and 5 bases from J, with 19 bases between. CDR1 is LNHDA and CDR2 is SQIVND in the germline V gene (reference sequence). This CDR3 is built from 14 residues. In regard to this clone: Its antigen remains unknown.

With 60 Vbeta and 13 Jbeta primers, the PCR was carried out. Assay: immunoSEQ multiplex PCR; the TCRdb copy retains only in-frame clones and omits some. Among 100,000 to 150,000 clones, about 83% were seen once, and the ten largest hold more than 3.5%. Study results and caveats: Specificity of three CMV-associated chains for CMV antigens was verified in vitro. A later analysis linked a missense DCLRE1C variant to TCR beta V- and J-gene trimming.

The chain carries TRBV19 and TRBJ1-2; the D gene is possibly TRBD1 (6 bases). This sequence was found in a woman in her forties in good health and CMV-seropositive. The sequencing sample was made of PBMCs. DNA of the CDR3: TGTGCCAGCCTCCACAGGGAAGAGCGATATGGCTACACCTTC. Protein sequence: CASLHREERYGYTF.